The source of this T cell receptor beta chain is a study of identifying expanded T cells in peripheral blood. This clone was observed once. Its antigen is not identified. Study-wide results and caveats: Clone count variance between roughly 2-week samples rose with total template count. Technical replicates showed roughly 1.2 changed clones; roughly two weeks about 16.4; four weeks 19.

During the collection period, no donor immune events like infections were recorded. The repertoire was sequenced with immunoSEQ multiplex PCR; TCRdb's copy has only in-frame clones and lacks some. The sample lists about 100,000 clones, 80% to 90% occurring once. Germline CDR1 is SGHRS and CDR2 is YFSETQ. The V and J ends lost 1 base and 5 bases respectively, with 16 bases between them. There are 16 residues in the CDR3. The sequenced material came from blood. The chain couples TRBV5-1 to TRBJ2-1, with D unclear. The sequence derives from a person aged 18 to 75 in good health. The CDR3 nucleotides are TGCGCCAGCAGCTTGCGGGCTAGTCCGCCCGACAATGAGCAGTTCTTC. Residues: CASSLRASPPDNEQFF.